These 8 T cell receptor beta chains were sequenced from one sample in a study of cytomegalovirus exposure and HLA in healthy donors listed by TCRdb under 2017. Library preparation employed the immunoSEQ multiplex PCR assay. A mixture of 60 forward primers for TCR Vbeta segments and 13 reverse primers for TCR Jbeta segments was used in the multiplex PCR. TCRdb stores this immuneACCESS table with in-frame sequences only. Part of the clones is absent; in the studies checked, under half of the shortfall reflects unresolved V genes, and no reason is known for the rest. This sample's table carries about 55,000 clones. Jointly, the top ten make up about 12% of the sample. The sample taken for sequencing was PBMCs. The origin of the receptors is a woman in her sixties or seventies in good health and CMV-seropositive.

The chain carries TRBV2 and TRBJ2-7; 7 positions agree with TRBD1. V trimming: 6 bases; J trimming: 2 bases; junction bases outside the gene matches: 4. The CDR3 loop spans 13 amino acids. From germline, CDR1 is SNHLY and CDR2 FYNNEI. The CDR3 reads CASRGQRTYEQYF. The CDR3 DNA is TGTGCCAGCAGGGGACAGAGAACCTACGAGCAGTACTTC.

The rearrangement links TRBV4-1 to TRBJ1-2; D gene unclear. CDR3 length equals 14 residues. Germline V gene lookup returns CDR1 MGHRA and CDR2 YSYEKL. V dropped 0 bases and J dropped 4 bases, with 9 bases sitting between them. DNA for the CDR3: TGCGCCAGCAGCCAAGATGCGGGCGTCTATGGCTACACCTTC. Its translation is CASSQDAGVYGYTF.

This chain uses TRBV5-1 with TRBJ2-2, with D unclear. The CDR3 runs 14 residues. CDR1 is SGHRS, CDR2 YFSETQ, per germline. The V gene lost 1 base and the J gene lost 7 bases, with 11 bases spanning the gap. The CDR3 loop is CASSLSTDLGELFF. CDR3 bases: TGCGCCAGCAGCTTGTCCACAGACCTCGGGGAGCTGTTTTTT.

The chain joins TRBV6-5 to TRBJ2-5; possibly TRBD1 for D (7 bases). The CDR3 contains 16 residues. The germline CDR1 and CDR2 sequences are MNHEY and SVGAGI. V gave up 3 bases and J gave up 1 base, with 15 bases separating them. DNA for the CDR3: TGTGCCAGCAGTTATCGCGAGCAGGGGGGCCAAGAGACCCAGTACTTC. Encoded protein: CASSYREQGGQETQYF.

The CDR3 DNA reads as TGTGCCAGCAGTGCCTCAGGGGGCATGATAGCCAAAAACATTCAGTACTTC. As protein: CASSASGGMIAKNIQYF. The chain links TRBV28 to TRBJ2-4, with 8 bases matching TRBD1. The germline V gene has CDR1 MDHEN and CDR2 SYDVKM. The CDR3 sequence is 17 residues long. V shed 5 bases and J 0 bases; nucleotides not matched to a gene: 9.

The J gene is TRBJ1-2, the V gene TRBV19; the D is unclear. This CDR3 region has 14 residues. Germline V gene data show CDR1 as LNHDA and CDR2 as SQIVND (reference sequence). Between the trimmed V and J ends, which lost 5 bases and 0 bases, there was a span of 10 bases. Here the CDR3 reads CASSVQVSNYGYTF. CDR3 DNA: TGTGCCAGTAGTGTCCAGGTTTCTAACTATGGCTACACCTTC.

V is TRBV6-1 and J is TRBJ2-7; possible D gene TRBD1, 5 bases. This CDR3 is 13 amino acids long. Germline V CDR1 and CDR2: MNHNS, SASEGT. Trimming removed 3 bases at V and 7 bases at J, with 13 bases between. As DNA, the CDR3 is TGTGCCAGCAGTGATGGGCCAGGGCTTGAGCAGTACTTC. Protein: CASSDGPGLEQYF.

The chain joins TRBV19 to TRBJ1-5; D gene uncertain. V was shortened by 4 bases and J by 0 bases, with 13 bases between the two germline ends. Germline CDR1 reads LNHDA; CDR2 reads SQIVND (reference sequence). This CDR3 region has 16 residues. The CDR3 nucleotides are TGTGCCAGTAGTACCACCGGCGGGAATAGCAATCAGCCCCAGCATTTT. Protein: CASSTTGGNSNQPQHF. Full variable domain (missing parts from reference TRBV19 and TRBJ1-5): DGGITQSPKYLFRKEGQNVTLSCEQNLNHDAMYWYRQDPGQGLRLIYYSQIVNDFQKGDIAEGYSVSREKKESFPLTVTSAQKNPTAFYLCASSTTGGNSNQPQHFGDGTRLSIL.